This T cell receptor (beta chain) came from a study of Graves' ophthalmopathy and Graves' hyperthyroidism. Whole-study context: At initial diagnosis, peripheral blood was obtained, and this preceded any treatment.

RNA transcripts were the template, and TCR beta CDR3 regions were amplified from them. HTBI primers were used in a first-round RT-PCR, which preceded a second-round multiplex PCR. TCRdb re-called the multiplex PCR reads through MiXCR, storing one row per CDR3 protein. The data show around 670,000 distinct CDR3 sequences, roughly two fifths seen once. Germline assignment: CDR1 SGHTA and CDR2 FQGNSA. The V gene lost 6 bases and the J gene lost 2 bases, with 12 bases spanning the gap. The CDR3 length is 14 residues. The clonotype originates from an adult man with Graves' ophthalmopathy. Sample: peripheral blood. The V and J genes are TRBV7-2 and TRBJ2-3; D might be TRBD1 or TRBD2, each matching 5 bases. The CDR3 region is CASSRDPFTDTQYF. CDR3 DNA: TGTGCCAGCAGTCGGGACCCTTTCACAGATACGCAGTATTTT.